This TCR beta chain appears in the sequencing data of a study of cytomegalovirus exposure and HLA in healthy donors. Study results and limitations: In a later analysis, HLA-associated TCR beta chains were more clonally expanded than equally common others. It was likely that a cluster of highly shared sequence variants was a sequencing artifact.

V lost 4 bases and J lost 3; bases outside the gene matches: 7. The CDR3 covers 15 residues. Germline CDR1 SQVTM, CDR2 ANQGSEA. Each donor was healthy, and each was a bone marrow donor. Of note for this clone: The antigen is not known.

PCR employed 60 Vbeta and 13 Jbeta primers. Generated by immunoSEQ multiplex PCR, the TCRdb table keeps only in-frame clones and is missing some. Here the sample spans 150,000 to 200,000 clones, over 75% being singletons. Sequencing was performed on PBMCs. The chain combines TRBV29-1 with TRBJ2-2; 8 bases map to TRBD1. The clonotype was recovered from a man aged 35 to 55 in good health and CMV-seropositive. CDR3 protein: CSVGTGGMDTGELFF. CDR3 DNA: TGCAGCGTTGGAACAGGGGGTATGGACACCGGGGAGCTGTTTTTT.